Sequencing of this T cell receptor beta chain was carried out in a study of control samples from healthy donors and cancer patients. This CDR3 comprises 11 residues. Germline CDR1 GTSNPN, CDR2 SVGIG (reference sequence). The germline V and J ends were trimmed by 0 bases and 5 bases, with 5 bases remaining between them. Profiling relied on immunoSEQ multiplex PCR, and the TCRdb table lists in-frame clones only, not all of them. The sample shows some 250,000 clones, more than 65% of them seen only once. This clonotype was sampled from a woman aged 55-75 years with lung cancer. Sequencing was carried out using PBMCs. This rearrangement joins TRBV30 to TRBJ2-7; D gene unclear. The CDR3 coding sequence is TGTGCCTGGAGTGTAAGGAACGAGCAGTACTTC. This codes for CAWSVRNEQYF.